The rows below give T cell receptor beta chains drawn from one sample of a study of CD8+ T cells in alopecia areata. This table comes from immunoSEQ multiplex PCR, and its TCRdb copy is limited to in-frame clones, with some not included. Of a few hundred thousand clones detected, more than 50% appear once; the ten largest clones hold 4.5% to 6%. Sequenced input: CD8+ T cells sorted from blood. The origin of the receptors is a human donor in good health. Each CDR3 is given with its conserved first and last residue. A D gene is named only where the DNA matches it firmly. Clone sizes are given selectively: once, few, many, or a class where the clone is expanded.

v_call,d_call,j_call,clone_size,cdr3_length,cdr3_nt,cdr3_aa
TRBV29-1,.,TRBJ1-1,few,10,TGCAGCGTTACAGGGTTAGAAGCTTTCTTT,CSVTGLEAFF
TRBV27,TRBD1,TRBJ1-6,.,15,TGTGCCAGCAGAACTACAGGGGTCGGTAATTCACCCCTCCACTTT,CASRTTGVGNSPLHF
TRBV7-9,.,TRBJ2-2,.,12,TGTGCCAGCAGTCCGGACACCGGGGAGCTGTTTTTT,CASSPDTGELFF
TRBV7-9,TRBD1,TRBJ1-5,few,15,TGTGCCAGCAGCCATACAGGGGAGGGATGGCAGCCCCAGCATTTT,CASSHTGEGWQPQHF
TRBV13,.,TRBJ2-1,few,12,TGTGCCAGCAGTTGGACTGACAATGAGCAGTTCTTC,CASSWTDNEQFF
TRBV4-2,TRBD2,TRBJ2-4,.,16,TGTGCCAGCAGCCATGGCGGGGGGGGGCCGACAGACATTCAGTACTTC,CASSHGGGGPTDIQYF
TRBV29-1,TRBD2,TRBJ2-5,.,14,TGCAGCGCTGGGACTAGCGGGGGTACAGAGACCCAGTACTTC,CSAGTSGGTETQYF
TRBV4-1,TRBD1,TRBJ2-1,many,15,TGCGCCAGCAGTCAGCCGGGACAGGGGTTCAATGAGCAGTTCTTC,CASSQPGQGFNEQFF
TRBV13,.,TRBJ2-5,.,14,TGTGCCAGCAGCCCCCGACAGCGACAAGAGACCCAGTACTTC,CASSPRQRQETQYF
TRBV6-1,TRBD1,TRBJ1-1,.,16,TGTGCCAGCAGTGAAGCGCCGGGACAGGGGAACACTGAAGCTTTCTTT,CASSEAPGQGNTEAFF
TRBV29-1,.,TRBJ2-3,.,11,TGCAGCGTTGAGTTGGAGGGTACGCAGTATTTT,CSVELEGTQYF
TRBV7-9,TRBD1,TRBJ1-2,.,13,TGTGCCAGCACTTCAGGGGGGCCCTATGGCTACACCTTC,CASTSGGPYGYTF
TRBV7-9,.,TRBJ2-3,few,12,TGTGCCAGCAGCCAGGGCACAGATACGCAGTATTTT,CASSQGTDTQYF
TRBV27,TRBD1,TRBJ1-6,once,14,TGTGCCAGCAGTTCTGGGACAGTAAAAAAACTCCTCCACTTT,CASSSGTVKKLLHF
TRBV6-5,.,TRBJ1-1,.,13,TGTGCCAGTAAAGGGACGGAGAACACTGAAGCTTTCTTT,CASKGTENTEAFF
TRBV2,.,TRBJ1-1,.,13,TGTGCCAGCATGGTACACATGAACACTGAAGCTTTCTTT,CASMVHMNTEAFF
TRBV7-2,TRBD2,TRBJ2-3,.,15,TGTGCCAGCAGCTTAACTAGCGGAAGCACAGATACGCAGTATTTT,CASSLTSGSTDTQYF
TRBV6-6,.,TRBJ1-1,.,15,TGTGCCAGCAGTCCGGCGGACGGATTGAACACTGAAGCTTTCTTT,CASSPADGLNTEAFF
TRBV28,.,TRBJ2-7,few,14,TGTGCCAGCAGTTCAAGTCCCTGGTTCCGCGAGCAGTACTTC,CASSSSPWFREQYF
TRBV4-1,.,TRBJ1-1,.,14,TGCGCCAGCAGCCAAGGGAGGGGGAACACTGAAGCTTTCTTT,CASSQGRGNTEAFF
TRBV2,.,TRBJ2-5,.,14,TGTGCCAGCAGTGAGTGGACAGTCCAAGAGACCCAGTACTTC,CASSEWTVQETQYF
TRBV2,.,TRBJ2-7,.,15,TGTGCCAGCAGTGAGAGTCCCCTCGGAACCTACGAGCAGTACTTC,CASSESPLGTYEQYF
TRBV15,.,TRBJ1-2,once,14,TGTGCCACCAGCAGCCCCCTAGAAAACTATGGCTACACCTTC,CATSSPLENYGYTF
TRBV9,TRBD1,TRBJ1-2,few,15,TGTGCCAGCAGCGCCCCGGGACAGGGATCGGGCGGCTACACCTTC,CASSAPGQGSGGYTF
TRBV11-1,.,TRBJ2-7,many,12,TGTGCCAGCAGCCACGAAGGTGACGAGCAGTACTTC,CASSHEGDEQYF
TRBV4-1,.,TRBJ2-7,.,14,TGCGCCAGCAGCCTTCAGGGAGGTCCCTACGAGCAGTACTTC,CASSLQGGPYEQYF
TRBV13,.,TRBJ1-1,many,14,TGTGCCAGCAGCTTCCTTGGAGTCGTCGCTGAAGCTTTCTTT,CASSFLGVVAEAFF
TRBV6-5,.,TRBJ2-5,.,14,TGTGCCAGCAGTTACTCTTCTGGTGGGGAGACCCAGTACTTC,CASSYSSGGETQYF